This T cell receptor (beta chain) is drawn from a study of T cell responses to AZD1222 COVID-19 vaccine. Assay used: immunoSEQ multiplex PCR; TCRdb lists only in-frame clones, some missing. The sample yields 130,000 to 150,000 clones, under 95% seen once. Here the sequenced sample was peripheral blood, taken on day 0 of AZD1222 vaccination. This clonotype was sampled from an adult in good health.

CDR3 DNA sequence: TGCGCCAGCAGCACACACACCGGGACAGGGTTTTTTGAGGATAATTCACCCCTCCACTTT. Encoded protein: CASSTHTGTGFFEDNSPLHF. This chain connects TRBV5-1 to TRBJ1-6; TRBD1 aligns across 9 bases. This CDR3 is built from 20 residues. Germline CDR1 and CDR2: SGHRS and YFSETQ. V was clipped by 4 bases and J by 5 bases; unmatched bases: 19.